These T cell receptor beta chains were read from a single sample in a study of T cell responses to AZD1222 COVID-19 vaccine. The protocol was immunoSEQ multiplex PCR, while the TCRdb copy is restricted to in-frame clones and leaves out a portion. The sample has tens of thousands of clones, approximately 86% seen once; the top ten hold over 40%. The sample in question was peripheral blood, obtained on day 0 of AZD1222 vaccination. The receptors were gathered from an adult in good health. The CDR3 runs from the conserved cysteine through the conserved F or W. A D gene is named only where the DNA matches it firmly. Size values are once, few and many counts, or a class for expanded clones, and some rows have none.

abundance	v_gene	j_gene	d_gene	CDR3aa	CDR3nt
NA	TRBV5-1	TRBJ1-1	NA	CASSASSGAMNTEAFF	TGCGCCAGCAGCGCGAGCTCCGGGGCCATGAACACTGAAGCTTTCTTT
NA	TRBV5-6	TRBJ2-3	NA	CASSRGGTDTQYF	TGTGCCAGCAGCCGAGGTGGCACAGATACGCAGTATTTT
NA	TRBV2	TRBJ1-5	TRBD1	CASSATGQWRPQHF	TGTGCCAGCAGTGCGACAGGGCAGTGGCGGCCCCAGCATTTT
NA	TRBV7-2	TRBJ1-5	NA	CASSLGLNQPQHF	TGTGCCAGCAGCTTAGGGTTAAATCAGCCCCAGCATTTT
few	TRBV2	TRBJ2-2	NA	CASSVGRLNTGELFF	TGTGCCAGCAGTGTCGGCAGGTTGAACACCGGGGAGCTGTTTTTT
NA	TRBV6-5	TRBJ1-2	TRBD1	CASSLQGGGGYTF	TGTGCCAGCAGTCTACAGGGGGGCGGTGGCTACACCTTC
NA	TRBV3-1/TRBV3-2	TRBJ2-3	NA	CASSQGLTLRRDTQYF	TGTGCCAGCAGTCAGGGACTCACCCTCCGGAGAGATACGCAGTATTTT
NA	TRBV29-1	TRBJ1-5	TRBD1	CSAGDSRNQPQHF	TGCAGCGCCGGGGACAGCCGTAATCAGCCCCAGCATTTT
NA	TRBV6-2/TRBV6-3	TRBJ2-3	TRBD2	CASSYRTRQGTDTQYF	TGTGCCAGCAGTTACAGGACTAGGCAGGGCACAGATACGCAGTATTTT
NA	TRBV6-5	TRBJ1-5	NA	CASSQDYSNQPQHF	TGTGCCAGCAGTCAGGATTATAGCAATCAGCCCCAGCATTTT
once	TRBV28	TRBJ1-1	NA	CASSLPGGAFF	TGTGCCAGCAGTTTGCCCGGGGGAGCTTTCTTT
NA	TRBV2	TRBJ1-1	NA	CASKVGGNTEAFF	TGTGCCAGCAAAGTTGGCGGAAACACTGAAGCTTTCTTT
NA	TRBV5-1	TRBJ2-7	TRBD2	CASSLTSGLGLAGKGYEQYF	TGCGCCAGCAGCTTGACGTCAGGGCTCGGACTAGCGGGCAAGGGCTACGAGCAGTACTTC
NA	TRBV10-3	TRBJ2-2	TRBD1	CAIRGDSPYTGELFF	TGTGCCATCAGGGGGGACAGCCCTTACACCGGGGAGCTGTTTTTT
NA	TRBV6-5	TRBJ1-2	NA	CASTLGGVYGYTF	TGTGCCAGCACCCTGGGAGGGGTCTATGGCTACACCTTC
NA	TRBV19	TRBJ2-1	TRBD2	CASSSIAGVSNEQFF	TGTGCCAGTAGTTCTATAGCGGGAGTCAGCAATGAGCAGTTCTTC
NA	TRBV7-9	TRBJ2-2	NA	CASSLARQFNTGELFF	TGTGCCAGCAGCTTAGCGCGGCAGTTTAACACCGGGGAGCTGTTTTTT
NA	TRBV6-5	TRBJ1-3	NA	CASSYRQGPSGNTIYF	TGTGCCAGCAGTTACAGGCAGGGCCCCTCTGGAAACACCATATATTTT
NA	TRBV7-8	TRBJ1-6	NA	CASSSGGRPYSPLHF	TGTGCCAGCAGCTCAGGCGGCCGGCCCTATTCACCCCTCCACTTT
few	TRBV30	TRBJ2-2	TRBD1	CAWRSGGATGELFF	TGTGCCTGGAGGTCAGGGGGCGCCACCGGGGAGCTGTTTTTT
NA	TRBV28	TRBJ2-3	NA	CASSLHEGRSTDTQYF	TGTGCCAGCAGTCTCCACGAGGGCCGGAGCACAGATACGCAGTATTTT
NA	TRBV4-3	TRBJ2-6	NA	CASSQEGGTHSGANVLTF	TGCGCCAGCAGCCAAGAAGGGGGGACACACTCTGGGGCCAACGTCCTGACTTTC
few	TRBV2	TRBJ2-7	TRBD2	CASGIPLAGGEEQYF	TGTGCCAGCGGAATTCCACTAGCGGGAGGGGAAGAGCAGTACTTC
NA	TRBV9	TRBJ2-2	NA	CASSIRGANTGELFF	TGTGCCAGCAGCATCCGGGGGGCCAACACCGGGGAGCTGTTTTTT
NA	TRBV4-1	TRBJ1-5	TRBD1	CASSQGQGYQPQHF	TGCGCCAGCAGCCAGGGACAGGGGTATCAGCCCCAGCATTTT
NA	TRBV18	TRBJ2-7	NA	CASSPFTEAYEQYF	TGTGCCAGCTCACCGTTCACGGAAGCCTACGAGCAGTACTTC
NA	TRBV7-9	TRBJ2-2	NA	CASSSDSAGYTGELFF	TGTGCCAGCAGTTCTGACAGCGCAGGGTACACCGGGGAGCTGTTTTTT
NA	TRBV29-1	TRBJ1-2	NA	CSVEVRGPNYGYTF	TGCAGCGTTGAAGTACGGGGGCCTAACTATGGCTACACCTTC
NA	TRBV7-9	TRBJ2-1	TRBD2	CASSSGGAREQFF	TGTGCCAGCAGTAGCGGGGGGGCTCGGGAGCAGTTCTTC
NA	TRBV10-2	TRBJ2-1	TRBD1	CASLNRAGGTYNEQFF	TGCGCCAGCCTCAATCGGGCAGGGGGCACCTACAATGAGCAGTTCTTC
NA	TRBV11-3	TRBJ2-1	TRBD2	CASSQLAMPGNEQFF	TGTGCCAGCAGCCAACTAGCGATGCCGGGCAATGAGCAGTTCTTC
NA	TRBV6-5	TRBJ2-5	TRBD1	CASSPRDRGETQYF	TGTGCCAGCTCCCCCCGGGACAGAGGAGAGACCCAGTACTTC
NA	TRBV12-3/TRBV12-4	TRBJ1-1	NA	CASRRTGNTEAFF	TGTGCCAGCAGGCGGACTGGGAACACTGAAGCTTTCTTT
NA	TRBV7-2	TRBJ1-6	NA	CASSLFPPSSYNSPLHF	TGTGCCAGCAGCTTATTCCCCCCGAGCTCCTATAATTCACCCCTCCACTTT
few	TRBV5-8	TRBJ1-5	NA	CASSFQGSQPQHF	TGTGCCAGCAGCTTTCAGGGTAGTCAGCCCCAGCATTTT
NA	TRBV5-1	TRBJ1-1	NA	CASSLRTVTNTEAFF	TGCGCCAGCAGCTTAAGGACAGTAACGAACACTGAAGCTTTCTTT
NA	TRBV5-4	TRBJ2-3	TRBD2	CASSGAGLAYTDTQYF	TGTGCCAGCAGCGGAGCGGGACTAGCGTACACAGATACGCAGTATTTT
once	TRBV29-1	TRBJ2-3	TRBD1	CSVELGRQGVRTDTQYF	TGCAGCGTTGAATTAGGACGGCAGGGGGTTCGCACAGATACGCAGTATTTT
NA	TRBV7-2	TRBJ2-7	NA	CASSPTGDEQYF	TGTGCCAGCAGCCCCACGGGGGACGAGCAGTACTTC
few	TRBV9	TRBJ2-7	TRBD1	CASSRTVQGASYEQYF	TGTGCCAGCAGCCGAACGGTGCAGGGGGCTTCCTACGAGCAGTACTTC
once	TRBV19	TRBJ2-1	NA	CASHGGGEQFF	TGTGCCAGTCATGGGGGAGGTGAGCAGTTCTTC
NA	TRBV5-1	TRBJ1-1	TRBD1	CASSWGQGVAEAFF	TGCGCCAGCAGCTGGGGACAGGGGGTCGCGGAAGCTTTCTTT
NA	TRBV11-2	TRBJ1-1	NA	CASSLFKVNTEAFF	TGTGCCAGCAGCTTATTTAAGGTTAACACTGAAGCTTTCTTT
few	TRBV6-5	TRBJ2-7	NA	CASSYEGPSDGEQYF	TGTGCCAGCAGTTACGAGGGACCCTCTGATGGCGAGCAGTACTTC
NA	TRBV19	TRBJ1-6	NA	CASSLFPDDSSPLHF	TGTGCCAGTAGCCTGTTCCCCGATGATAGTTCACCCCTCCACTTT